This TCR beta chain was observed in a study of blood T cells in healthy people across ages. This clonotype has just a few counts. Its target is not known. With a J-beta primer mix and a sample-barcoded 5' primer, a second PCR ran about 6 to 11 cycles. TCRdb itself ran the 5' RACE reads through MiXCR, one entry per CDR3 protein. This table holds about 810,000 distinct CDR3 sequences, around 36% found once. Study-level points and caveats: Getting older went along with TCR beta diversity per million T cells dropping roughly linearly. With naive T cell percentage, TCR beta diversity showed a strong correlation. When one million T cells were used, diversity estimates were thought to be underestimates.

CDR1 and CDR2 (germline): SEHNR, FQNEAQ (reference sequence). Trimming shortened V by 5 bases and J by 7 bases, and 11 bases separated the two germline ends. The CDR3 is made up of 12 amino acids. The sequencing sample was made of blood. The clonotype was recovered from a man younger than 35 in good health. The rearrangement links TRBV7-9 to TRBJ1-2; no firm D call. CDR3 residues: CASSTNNGGYTF. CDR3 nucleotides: TGTGCCAGCAGCACCAATAATGGTGGCTACACCTTC. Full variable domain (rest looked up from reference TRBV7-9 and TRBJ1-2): DTGVSQNPRHKITKRGQNVTFRCDPISEHNRLYWYRQTLGQGPEFLTYFQNEAQLEKSRLLSDRFSAERPKGSFSTLEIQRTEQGDSAMYLCASSTNNGGYTFGSGTRLTVV.